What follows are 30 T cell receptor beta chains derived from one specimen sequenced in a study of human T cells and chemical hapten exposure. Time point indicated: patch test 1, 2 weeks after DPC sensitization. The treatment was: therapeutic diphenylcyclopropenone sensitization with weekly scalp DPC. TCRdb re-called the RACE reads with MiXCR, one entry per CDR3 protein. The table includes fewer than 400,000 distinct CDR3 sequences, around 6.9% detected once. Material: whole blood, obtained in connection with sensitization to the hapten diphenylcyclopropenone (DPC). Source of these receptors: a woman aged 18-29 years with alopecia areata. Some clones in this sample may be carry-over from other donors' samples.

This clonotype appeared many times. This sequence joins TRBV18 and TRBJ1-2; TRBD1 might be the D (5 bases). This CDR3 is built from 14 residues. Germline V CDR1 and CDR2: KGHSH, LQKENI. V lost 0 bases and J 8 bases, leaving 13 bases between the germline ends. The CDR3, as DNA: TGTGCCAGCTCACCACCGGGGCGTGTTTTCGGCTACACCTTC. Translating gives CASSPPGRVFGYTF.

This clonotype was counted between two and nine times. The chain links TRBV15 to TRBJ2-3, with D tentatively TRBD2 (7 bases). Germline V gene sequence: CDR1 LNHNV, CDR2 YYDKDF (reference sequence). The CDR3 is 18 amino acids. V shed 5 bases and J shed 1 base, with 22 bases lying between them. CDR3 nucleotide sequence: TGTGCCACCAGCCAACCCTCCCTAGGGGGGGGAGGCACAGATACGCAGTATTTT. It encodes CATSQPSLGGGGTDTQYF.

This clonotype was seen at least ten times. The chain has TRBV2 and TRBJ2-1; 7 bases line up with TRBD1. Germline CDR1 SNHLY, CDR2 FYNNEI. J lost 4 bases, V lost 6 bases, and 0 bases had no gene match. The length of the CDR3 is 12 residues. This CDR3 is CASRTGYNEQFF. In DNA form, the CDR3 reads TGTGCCAGCAGGACAGGGTACAATGAGCAGTTCTTC. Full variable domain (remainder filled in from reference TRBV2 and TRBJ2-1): EPEVTQTPSHQVTQMGQEVILRCVPISNHLYFYWYRQILGQKVEFLVSFYNNEISEKSEIFDDQFSVERPDGSNFTLKIRSTKLEDSAMYFCASRTGYNEQFFGPGTRLTVL.

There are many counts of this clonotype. The CDR3 loop is CASSLADRESNIQYF. The CDR3 coding sequence is TGTGCCAGCAGTTTAGCCGACAGGGAGTCGAACATTCAGTACTTC. The chain couples TRBV12-3 or TRBV12-4 to TRBJ2-4; 7 bases line up with TRBD1. The CDR3 runs to 15 residues. Germline trimming cut 0 bases from V and 7 bases from J; bases unmatched to any gene: 6.

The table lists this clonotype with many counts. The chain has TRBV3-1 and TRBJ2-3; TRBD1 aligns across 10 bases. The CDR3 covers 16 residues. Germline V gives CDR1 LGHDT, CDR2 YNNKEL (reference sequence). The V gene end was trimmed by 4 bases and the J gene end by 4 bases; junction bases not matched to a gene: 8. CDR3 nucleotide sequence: TGTGCCAGCAGCCCGCACCCCGGGACAGGGGCAGATACGCAGTATTTT. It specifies CASSPHPGTGADTQYF.

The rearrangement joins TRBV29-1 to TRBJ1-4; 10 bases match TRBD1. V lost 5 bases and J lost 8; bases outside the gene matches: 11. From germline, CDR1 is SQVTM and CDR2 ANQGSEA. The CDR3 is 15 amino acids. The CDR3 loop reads CSVPGQGTTREKLFF. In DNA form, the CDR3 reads TGCAGCGTTCCGGGACAGGGGACAACGAGGGAAAAACTGTTTTTT.

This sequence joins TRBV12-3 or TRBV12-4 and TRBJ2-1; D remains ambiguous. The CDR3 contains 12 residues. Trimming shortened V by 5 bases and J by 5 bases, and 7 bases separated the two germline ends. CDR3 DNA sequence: TGTGCCAGCAGTCCCCCCCACAATGAGCAGTTCTTC. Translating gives CASSPPHNEQFF.

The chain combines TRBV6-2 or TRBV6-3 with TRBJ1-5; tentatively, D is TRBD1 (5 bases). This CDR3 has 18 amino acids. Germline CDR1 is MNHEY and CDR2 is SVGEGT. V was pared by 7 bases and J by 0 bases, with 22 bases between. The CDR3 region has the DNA TGTGCCAGCACCCGAAAGAAACTAAGCGGGGGTAGCAATCAGCCCCAGCATTTT. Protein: CASTRKKLSGGSNQPQHF.

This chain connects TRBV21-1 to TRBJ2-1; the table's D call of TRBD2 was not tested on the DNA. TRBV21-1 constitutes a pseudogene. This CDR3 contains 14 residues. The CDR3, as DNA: TGTGCCAGCAGCAAAGGGGGAGAAGGCAATGAGCAGTTCTTC. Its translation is CASSKGGEGNEQFF.

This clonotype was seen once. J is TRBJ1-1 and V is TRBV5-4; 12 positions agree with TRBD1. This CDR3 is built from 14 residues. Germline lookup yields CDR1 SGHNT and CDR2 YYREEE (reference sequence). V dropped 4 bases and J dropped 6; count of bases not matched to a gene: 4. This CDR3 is CASSPGTGGSEAFF. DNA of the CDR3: TGTGCCAGCAGCCCCGGGACAGGGGGCTCTGAAGCTTTCTTT. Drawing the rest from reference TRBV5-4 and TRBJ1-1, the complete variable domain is ETGVTQSPTHLIKTRGQQVTLRCSSQSGHNTVSWYQQALGQGPQFIFQYYREEENGRGNFPPRFSGLQFPNYSSELNVNALELDDSALYLCASSPGTGGSEAFFGQGTRLTVV.

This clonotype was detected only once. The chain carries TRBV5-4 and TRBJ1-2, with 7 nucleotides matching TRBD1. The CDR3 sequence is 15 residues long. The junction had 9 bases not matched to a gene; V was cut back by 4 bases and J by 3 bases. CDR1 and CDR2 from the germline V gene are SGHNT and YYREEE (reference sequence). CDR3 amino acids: CASSPNLGTDYGYTF. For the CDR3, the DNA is TGTGCCAGCAGCCCCAACCTCGGGACAGACTATGGCTACACCTTC.

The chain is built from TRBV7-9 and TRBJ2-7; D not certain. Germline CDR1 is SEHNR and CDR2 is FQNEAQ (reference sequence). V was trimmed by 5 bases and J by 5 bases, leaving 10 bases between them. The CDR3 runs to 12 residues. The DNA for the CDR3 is TGTGCCAGCAGCGGCCAGGTGGACGAGCAGTACTTC. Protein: CASSGQVDEQYF.

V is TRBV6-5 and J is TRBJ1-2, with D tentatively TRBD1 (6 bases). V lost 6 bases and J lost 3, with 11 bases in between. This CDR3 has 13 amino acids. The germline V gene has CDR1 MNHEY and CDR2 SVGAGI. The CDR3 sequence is CASSRTDYYGYTF. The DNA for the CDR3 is TGTGCCAGCAGCCGGACAGATTACTATGGCTACACCTTC.

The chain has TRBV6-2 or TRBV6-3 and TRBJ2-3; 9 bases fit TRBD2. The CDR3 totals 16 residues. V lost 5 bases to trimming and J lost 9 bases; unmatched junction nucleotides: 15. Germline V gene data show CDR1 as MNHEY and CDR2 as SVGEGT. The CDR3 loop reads CASSPRPKGLAGTQYF. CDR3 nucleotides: TGTGCCAGCAGTCCTCGGCCCAAGGGACTAGCCGGCACGCAGTATTTT.

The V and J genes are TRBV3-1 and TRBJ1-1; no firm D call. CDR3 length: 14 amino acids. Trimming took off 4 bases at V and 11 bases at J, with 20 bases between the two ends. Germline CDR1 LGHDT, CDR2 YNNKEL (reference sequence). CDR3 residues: CASSRRGSPRKAFF. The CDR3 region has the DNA TGTGCCAGCAGCCGTCGCGGCAGCCCAAGAAAGGCTTTCTTT.

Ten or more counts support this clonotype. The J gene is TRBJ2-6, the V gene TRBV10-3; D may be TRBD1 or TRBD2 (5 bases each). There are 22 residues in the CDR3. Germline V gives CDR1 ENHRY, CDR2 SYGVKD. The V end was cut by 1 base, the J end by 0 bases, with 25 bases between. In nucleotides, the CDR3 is TGTGCCATCAGTGAGTTCAGGGACGTCTTGGCCGACCTCAACTCTGGGGCCAACGTCCTGACTTTC. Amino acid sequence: CAISEFRDVLADLNSGANVLTF.

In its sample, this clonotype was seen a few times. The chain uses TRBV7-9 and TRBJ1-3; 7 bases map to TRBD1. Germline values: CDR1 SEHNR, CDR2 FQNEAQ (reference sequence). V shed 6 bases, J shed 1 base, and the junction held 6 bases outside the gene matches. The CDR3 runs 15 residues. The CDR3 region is CASSSRQGSGNTIYF. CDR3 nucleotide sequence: TGTGCCAGCAGTTCCAGACAGGGATCTGGAAACACCATATATTTT. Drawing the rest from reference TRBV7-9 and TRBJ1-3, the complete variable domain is DTGVSQNPRHKITKRGQNVTFRCDPISEHNRLYWYRQTLGQGPEFLTYFQNEAQLEKSRLLSDRFSAERPKGSFSTLEIQRTEQGDSAMYLCASSSRQGSGNTIYFGEGSWLTVV.

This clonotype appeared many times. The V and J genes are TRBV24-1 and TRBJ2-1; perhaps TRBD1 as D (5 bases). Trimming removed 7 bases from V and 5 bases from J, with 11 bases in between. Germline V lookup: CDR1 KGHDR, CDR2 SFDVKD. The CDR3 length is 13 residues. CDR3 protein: CATRDTEHNEQFF. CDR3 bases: TGTGCCACCAGGGACACCGAACACAATGAGCAGTTCTTC.

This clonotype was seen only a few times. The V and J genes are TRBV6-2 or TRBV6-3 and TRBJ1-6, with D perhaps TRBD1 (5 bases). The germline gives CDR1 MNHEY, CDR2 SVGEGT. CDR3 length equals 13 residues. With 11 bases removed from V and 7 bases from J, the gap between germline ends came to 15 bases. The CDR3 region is CARDSEKNSPLHF. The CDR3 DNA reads TGTGCCCGCGACAGCGAGAAGAATTCACCCCTCCACTTT.

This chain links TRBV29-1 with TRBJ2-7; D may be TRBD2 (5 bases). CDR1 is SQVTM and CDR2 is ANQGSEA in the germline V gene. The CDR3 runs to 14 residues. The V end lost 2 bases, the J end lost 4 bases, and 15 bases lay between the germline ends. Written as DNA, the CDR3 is TGCAGCGTTGAAATACTAGGCAGGTCTTACGAGCAGTACTTC. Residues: CSVEILGRSYEQYF.

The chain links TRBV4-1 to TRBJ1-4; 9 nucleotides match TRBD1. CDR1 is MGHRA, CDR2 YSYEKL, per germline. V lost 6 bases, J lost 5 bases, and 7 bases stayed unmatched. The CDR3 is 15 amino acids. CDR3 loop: CASSPGDRANEKLFF. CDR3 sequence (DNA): TGCGCCAGCAGTCCCGGGGACAGGGCGAATGAAAAACTGTTTTTT.

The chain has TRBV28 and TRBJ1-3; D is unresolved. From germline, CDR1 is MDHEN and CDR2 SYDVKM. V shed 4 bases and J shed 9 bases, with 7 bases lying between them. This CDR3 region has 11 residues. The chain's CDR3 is CASSSHGTIYF. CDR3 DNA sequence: TGTGCCAGCAGTTCCCACGGCACCATATATTTT.

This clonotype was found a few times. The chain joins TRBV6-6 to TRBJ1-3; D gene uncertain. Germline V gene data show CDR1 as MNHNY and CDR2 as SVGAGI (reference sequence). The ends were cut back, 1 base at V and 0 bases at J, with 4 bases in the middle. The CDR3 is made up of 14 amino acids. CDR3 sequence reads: CASSYFPSGNTIYF. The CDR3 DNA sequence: TGTGCCAGCAGTTACTTCCCCTCTGGAAACACCATATATTTT.

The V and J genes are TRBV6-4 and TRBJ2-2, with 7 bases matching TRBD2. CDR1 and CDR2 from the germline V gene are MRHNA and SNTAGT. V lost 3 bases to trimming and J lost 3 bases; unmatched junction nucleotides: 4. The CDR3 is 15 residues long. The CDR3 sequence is CASSELAGDTGELFF. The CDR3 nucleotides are TGTGCCAGCAGTGAATTAGCGGGTGACACCGGGGAGCTGTTTTTT.

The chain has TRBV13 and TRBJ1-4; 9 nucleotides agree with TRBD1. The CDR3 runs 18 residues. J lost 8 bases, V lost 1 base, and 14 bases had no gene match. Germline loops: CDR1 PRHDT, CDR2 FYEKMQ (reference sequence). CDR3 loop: CASSLVRDRARRGEKLFF. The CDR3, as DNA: TGTGCCAGCAGCTTAGTACGGGACAGGGCTCGACGAGGGGAAAAACTGTTTTTT. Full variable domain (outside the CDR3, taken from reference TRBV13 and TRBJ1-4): AAGVIQSPRHLIKEKRETATLKCYPIPRHDTVYWYQQGPGQDPQFLISFYEKMQSDKGSIPDRFSAQQFSDYHSELNMSSLELGDSALYFCASSLVRDRARRGEKLFFGSGTQLSVL.

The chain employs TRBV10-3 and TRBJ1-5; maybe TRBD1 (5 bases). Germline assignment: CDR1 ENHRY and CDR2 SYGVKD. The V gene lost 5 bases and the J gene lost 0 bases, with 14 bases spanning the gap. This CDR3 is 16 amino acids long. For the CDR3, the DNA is TGTGCCATCAGTCAATCAGACAGTTATAGCAATCAGCCCCAGCATTTT. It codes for CAISQSDSYSNQPQHF.

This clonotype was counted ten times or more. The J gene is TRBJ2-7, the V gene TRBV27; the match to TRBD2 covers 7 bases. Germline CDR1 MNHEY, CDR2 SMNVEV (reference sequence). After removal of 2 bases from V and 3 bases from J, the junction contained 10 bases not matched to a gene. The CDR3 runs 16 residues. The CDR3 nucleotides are TGTGCCAGCAGTTTAACTCGAGGGAGGGGTATCTACGAGCAGTACTTC. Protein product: CASSLTRGRGIYEQYF.

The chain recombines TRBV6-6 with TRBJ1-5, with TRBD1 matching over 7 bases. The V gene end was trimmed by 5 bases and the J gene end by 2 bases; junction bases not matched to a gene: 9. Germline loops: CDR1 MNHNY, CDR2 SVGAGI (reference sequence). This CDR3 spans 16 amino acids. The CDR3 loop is CASSAPGGYGNQPQHF. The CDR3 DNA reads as TGTGCCAGCAGTGCCCCAGGGGGTTATGGCAATCAGCCCCAGCATTTT.

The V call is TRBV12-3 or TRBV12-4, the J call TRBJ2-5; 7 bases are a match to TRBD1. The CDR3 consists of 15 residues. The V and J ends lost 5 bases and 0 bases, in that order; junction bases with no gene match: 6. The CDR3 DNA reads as TGTGCCAGCAGTCGTGGGACAGCTTACCAAGAGACCCAGTACTTC. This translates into CASSRGTAYQETQYF.

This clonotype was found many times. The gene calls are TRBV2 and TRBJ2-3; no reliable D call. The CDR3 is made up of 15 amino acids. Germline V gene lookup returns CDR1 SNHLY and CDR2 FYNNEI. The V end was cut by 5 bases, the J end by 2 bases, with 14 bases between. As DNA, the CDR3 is TGTGCCAGCAGTCCGACTTTTAAGGTCACAGATACGCAGTATTTT. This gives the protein CASSPTFKVTDTQYF.